Below, 15 T cell receptor beta chains from the same sample are listed, as sequenced in a study of cytomegalovirus exposure and HLA in healthy donors (dated by TCRdb to about 2017). Receptor amplification or capture employed the immunoSEQ multiplex PCR assay. In TCRdb, the immuneACCESS table is reduced to in-frame sequences with V and J assigned. These tables do not hold every clone; where another copy was compared, an unresolved V gene accounts for under half, and the others remain unexplained. The sample table contains about 130,000 clones; only one count was recorded for approximately 84% of them. The ten largest clones capture around 27% of the sample. Sequenced material: PBMCs. The receptor set was obtained from a man aged 25-40 years in good health and CMV-seropositive.

J is TRBJ2-7 and V is TRBV5-1, with 7 bases that match TRBD1. Trimming took 0 bases from V and 3 from J; bases not matched to a gene: 6. Germline CDR1 reads SGHRS; CDR2 reads YFSETQ. The CDR3 covers 15 residues. CDR3 bases: TGCGCCAGCAGCTTGGAGACGGGACAGATCTACGAGCAGTACTTC. Translating it yields CASSLETGQIYEQYF.

The chain links TRBV2 to TRBJ1-2, with D possibly being TRBD1 (6 bases). CDR1 is SNHLY, CDR2 FYNNEI, per germline. The CDR3 extends over 13 amino acids. Trimming removed 3 bases at V and 7 bases at J, with 12 bases between. The CDR3 DNA reads TGTGCCAGCAGTGACGGGGGGGGCAGTGGCTACACCTTC. It codes for CASSDGGGSGYTF.

The chain joins TRBV13 to TRBJ1-2, with D possibly being TRBD1 (6 bases). V lost 4 bases, J lost 4 bases, and 13 bases lay in between. The CDR3 is 14 amino acids. CDR1 PRHDT and CDR2 FYEKMQ come from the germline V gene (reference sequence). For the CDR3, the DNA is TGTGCCAGCAGCTCACCCCCCAGGGGCTATGGCTACACCTTC. As protein: CASSSPPRGYGYTF.

The CDR3 bases are TGTGCCAGCAGCTTAGATTTTCCAGGGGGAAACACCATATATTTT. Translating gives CASSLDFPGGNTIYF. The J gene is TRBJ1-3, the V gene TRBV11-2; perhaps TRBD1 as D (5 bases). Germline V CDR1 and CDR2: SGHAT, FQNNGV. The ends were cut back, 0 bases at V and 4 bases at J, with 10 bases in the middle. This CDR3 contains 15 residues. Supplemented by reference TRBV11-2 and TRBJ1-3, the full variable domain reads EAGVAQSPRYKIIEKRQSVAFWCNPISGHATLYWYQQILGQGPKLLIQFQNNGVVDDSQLPKDRFSAERLKGVDSTLKIQPAKLEDSAVYLCASSLDFPGGNTIYFGEGSWLTVV.

This chain uses TRBV6-5 with TRBJ1-2; D call uncertain. The V end lost 6 bases, the J end lost 7 bases, and 15 bases lay between the germline ends. CDR3 size: 13 residues. Germline loops: CDR1 MNHEY, CDR2 SVGAGI. Written as DNA, the CDR3 is TGTGCCAGCAGAAACAACCGGGAGGGTGGCTACACCTTC. Translation: CASRNNREGGYTF.

The chain recombines TRBV7-2 with TRBJ2-3; possibly TRBD2 for D (5 bases). V dropped 3 bases and J dropped 2 bases, with 12 bases sitting between them. CDR3 length equals 15 residues. Looked up from germline, CDR1 is SGHTA and CDR2 is FQGNSA. The CDR3 spells CASSFSGTATDTQYF. The CDR3 DNA is TGTGCCAGCAGCTTCAGCGGAACGGCCACAGATACGCAGTATTTT.

The chain links TRBV5-1 to TRBJ1-1, with D unclear. There are 14 residues in the CDR3. V was shortened by 0 bases and J by 1 base, with 7 bases between the two germline ends. Germline CDR1 SGHRS, CDR2 YFSETQ. CDR3 protein: CASSLGLRNTEAFF. The CDR3 DNA sequence: TGCGCCAGCAGCTTGGGTCTCAGGAACACTGAAGCTTTCTTT.

This chain links TRBV29-1 with TRBJ1-2; D is perhaps TRBD1 (5 bases). The germline V gene has CDR1 SQVTM and CDR2 ANQGSEA. Trimming left V 3 bases short and J 4 bases short, with 15 bases between. The CDR3 loop spans 14 amino acids. The CDR3 loop is CSVDPVGGGYGYTF. The CDR3 DNA reads as TGCAGCGTTGACCCCGTCGGGGGGGGCTATGGCTACACCTTC.

V and J are TRBV4-1 and TRBJ1-1; a weak D match, TRBD1 (5 bases). The germline V and J ends were trimmed by 4 bases and 8 bases, with 17 bases remaining between them. CDR3 length: 14 residues. Germline V gene lookup returns CDR1 MGHRA and CDR2 YSYEKL. The CDR3 bases are TGCGCCAGCAGCCTCCTGGGGGGTCTCCGAGAAGCTTTCTTT. Amino acid sequence: CASSLLGGLREAFF.

The rearrangement uses TRBV2 and TRBJ2-5, with TRBD1 matching 10 bases. V shed 4 bases and J 4 bases; nucleotides not matched to a gene: 3. CDR1 is SNHLY and CDR2 is FYNNEI in the germline V gene. CDR3 size: 14 residues. The CDR3 protein is CASSGDRGGETQYF. CDR3 coding DNA: TGTGCCAGCAGTGGGGACAGGGGAGGAGAGACCCAGTACTTC.

V and J are TRBV15 and TRBJ2-5, with 8 bases that match TRBD1. CDR3 length: 15 residues. V trimming: 3 bases; J trimming: 1 base; junction bases outside the gene matches: 4. Per germline, CDR1 LNHNV and CDR2 YYDKDF (reference sequence). CDR3 in amino acids: CATSRQGASQETQYF. The CDR3, as DNA: TGTGCCACCAGCAGGCAGGGGGCCAGCCAAGAGACCCAGTACTTC. Based on the CDR3 plus reference TRBV15 and TRBJ2-5, the full variable domain is DAMVIQNPRYQVTQFGKPVTLSCSQTLNHNVMYWYQQKSSQAPKLLFHYYDKDFNNEADTPDNFQSRRPNTSFCFLDIRSPGLGDTAMYLCATSRQGASQETQYFGPGTRLLVL.

The chain is built from TRBV10-3 and TRBJ1-3; no clear D gene. This CDR3 contains 13 residues. Trimming left V 7 bases short and J 0 bases short, with 7 bases between. Germline V gene lookup returns CDR1 ENHRY and CDR2 SYGVKD. The CDR3 here is CAITDNSGNTIYF. The CDR3 nucleotides read TGTGCCATCACCGACAACTCTGGAAACACCATATATTTT.

This clone was recorded only once. The V call is TRBV6-5, the J call TRBJ1-5, with D hard to call. V lost 8 bases to trimming and J lost 0 bases, with 8 bases between them. The CDR3 is 13 amino acids. Germline V gene sequence: CDR1 MNHEY, CDR2 SVGAGI. Here the CDR3 DNA reads TGTGCCAGCGGCGACTATAGCAATCAGCCCCAGCATTTT. This codes for CASGDYSNQPQHF.

V usage is TRBV6-1 and J usage is TRBJ1-1, with D tentatively TRBD1 (6 bases). Looked up from germline, CDR1 is MNHNS and CDR2 is SASEGT. The CDR3 is made up of 14 amino acids. Trimming removed 4 bases at V and 4 bases at J, with 13 bases between. In DNA, the CDR3 is TGTGCCAGCAGTGGTGGGACATTCGTCACTGAAGCTTTCTTT. Translating gives CASSGGTFVTEAFF.

The chain employs TRBV16 and TRBJ2-7; TRBD1 matches at 8 bases. Germline-derived CDR1 and CDR2 are KGHSY and FQNENV. With 1 base clipped from V and 1 base from J, the junction kept 3 bases outside the gene matches. There are 15 residues in the CDR3. The CDR3 sequence is CASSQWGQASYEQYF. The CDR3 bases are TGTGCCAGCAGCCAATGGGGACAGGCTTCCTACGAGCAGTACTTC. The entire variable domain, with the rest obtained from reference TRBV16 and TRBJ2-7, is as follows: GEEVAQTPKHLVRGEGQKAKLYCAPIKGHSYVFWYQQVLKNEFKFLISFQNENVFDETGMPKERFSAKCLPNSPCSLEIQATKLEDSAVYFCASSQWGQASYEQYFGPGTRLTVT.